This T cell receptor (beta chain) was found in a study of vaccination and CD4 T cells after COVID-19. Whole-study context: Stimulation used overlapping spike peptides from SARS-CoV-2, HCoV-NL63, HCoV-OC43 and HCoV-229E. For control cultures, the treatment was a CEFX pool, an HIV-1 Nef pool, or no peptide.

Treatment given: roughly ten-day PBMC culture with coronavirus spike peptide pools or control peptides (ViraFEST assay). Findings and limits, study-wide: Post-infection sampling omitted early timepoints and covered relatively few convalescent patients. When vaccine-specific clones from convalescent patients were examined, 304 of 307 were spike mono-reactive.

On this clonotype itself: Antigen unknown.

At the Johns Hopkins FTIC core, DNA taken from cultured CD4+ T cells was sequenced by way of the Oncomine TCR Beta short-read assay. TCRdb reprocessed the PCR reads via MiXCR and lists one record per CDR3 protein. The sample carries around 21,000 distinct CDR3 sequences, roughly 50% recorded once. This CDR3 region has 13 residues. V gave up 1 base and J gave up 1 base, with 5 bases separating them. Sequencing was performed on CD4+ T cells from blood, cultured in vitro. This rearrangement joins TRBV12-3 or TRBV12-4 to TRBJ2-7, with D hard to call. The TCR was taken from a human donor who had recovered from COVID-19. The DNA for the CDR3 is TGTGCCAGCAGTTTAGAGCTATCCTACGAGCAGTACTTC. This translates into CASSLELSYEQYF.